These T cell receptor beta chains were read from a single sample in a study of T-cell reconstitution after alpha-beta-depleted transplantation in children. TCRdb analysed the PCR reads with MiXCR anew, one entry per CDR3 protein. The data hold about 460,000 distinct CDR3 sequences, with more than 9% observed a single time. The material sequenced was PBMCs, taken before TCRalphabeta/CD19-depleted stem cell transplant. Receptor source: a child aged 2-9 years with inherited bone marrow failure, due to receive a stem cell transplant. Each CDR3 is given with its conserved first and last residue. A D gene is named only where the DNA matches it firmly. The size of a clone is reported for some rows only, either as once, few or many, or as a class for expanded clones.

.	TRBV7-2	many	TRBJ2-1	CASSLPGLSYNEQFF	TGTGCCAGCAGCCTCCCGGGACTTTCATACAATGAGCAGTTCTTC
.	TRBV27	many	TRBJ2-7	CASSFGEQYF	TGTGCCAGCAGTTTTGGCGAGCAGTACTTC
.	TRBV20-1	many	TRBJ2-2	CSATTGTPYTGELFF	TGCAGTGCTACAACCGGGACTCCCTACACCGGGGAGCTGTTTTTT
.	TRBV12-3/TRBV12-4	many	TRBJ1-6	CASSPAGANSPLHF	TGTGCCAGCAGCCCGGCCGGGGCTAATTCACCCCTCCACTTT
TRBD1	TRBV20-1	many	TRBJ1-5	CSARDDRGYNQPQHF	TGCAGTGCTAGGGACGACAGGGGATACAATCAGCCCCAGCATTTT
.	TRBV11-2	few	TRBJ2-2	CASSVLAPTGELFF	TGTGCCAGCAGTGTGTTAGCGCCCACCGGGGAGCTGTTTTTT
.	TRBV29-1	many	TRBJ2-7	CSVEKDEDEQYF	TGCAGCGTTGAAAAGGACGAAGACGAGCAGTACTTC
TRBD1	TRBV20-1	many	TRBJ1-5	CSAPGEGALGQPQHF	TGCAGTGCCCCAGGGGAGGGGGCGTTGGGTCAGCCCCAGCATTTT
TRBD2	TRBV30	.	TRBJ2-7	CAWSALAGGPVEQYF	TGTGCCTGGAGTGCCTTAGCGGGAGGCCCTGTGGAGCAGTACTTC
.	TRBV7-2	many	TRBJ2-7	CASSLGMVGGEVYEQYF	TGTGCCAGCAGCTTAGGGATGGTGGGAGGTGAAGTGTACGAGCAGTACTTC
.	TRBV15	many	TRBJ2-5	CATSKRDVPETQYF	TGTGCCACCAGCAAACGCGACGTGCCAGAGACCCAGTACTTC
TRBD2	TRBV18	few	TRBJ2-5	CASSPPTLAGGETQYF	TGTGCCAGCTCACCACCGACCCTAGCGGGAGGAGAGACCCAGTACTTC
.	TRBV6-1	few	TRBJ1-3	CASRADDISSGNTIYF	TGTGCCAGCAGGGCCGATGACATCAGCTCTGGAAACACCATATATTTT
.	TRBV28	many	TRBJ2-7	CASTRGGEQYF	TGTGCCAGCACCCGGGGAGGCGAGCAGTACTTC
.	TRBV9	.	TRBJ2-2	CASSLSRRGANTGELFF	TGTGCCAGCAGCCTTTCGAGGAGGGGCGCGAACACCGGGGAGCTGTTTTTT
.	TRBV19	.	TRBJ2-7	CASSIDTISYEQYF	TGTGCCAGTAGTATCGATACAATTTCCTACGAGCAGTACTTC
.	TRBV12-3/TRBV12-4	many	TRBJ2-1	CASSHIRHEQFF	TGTGCCAGCAGCCACATCCGACATGAGCAGTTCTTC
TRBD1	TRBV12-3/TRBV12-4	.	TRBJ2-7	CASSLWDRDYEQYF	TGTGCCAGCAGTTTATGGGACAGGGATTACGAGCAGTACTTC
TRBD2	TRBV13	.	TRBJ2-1	CASSLLRGLAGYEQFF	TGTGCCAGCAGCTTATTAAGGGGACTAGCGGGATATGAGCAGTTCTTC
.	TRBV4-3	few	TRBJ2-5	CASSQNSGRAQETQYF	TGCGCCAGCAGCCAAAACTCGGGCCGAGCACAAGAGACCCAGTACTTC
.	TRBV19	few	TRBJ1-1	CASSIGISGTEAFF	TGTGCCAGTAGTATTGGCATTTCAGGGACTGAAGCTTTCTTT
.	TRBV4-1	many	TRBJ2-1	CASSQRQPNNEQFF	TGCGCCAGCAGCCAAAGACAGCCGAACAATGAGCAGTTCTTC
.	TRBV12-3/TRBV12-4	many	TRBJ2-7	CASSSGQPQYF	TGTGCCAGCAGTTCGGGCCAGCCGCAGTACTTC
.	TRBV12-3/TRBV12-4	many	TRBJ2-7	CASSFSPYEQYF	TGTGCCAGCAGCTTCAGTCCCTACGAGCAGTACTTC